This T cell receptor (beta chain) derives from a study of T cell repertoires in Merkel cell carcinoma (dated by TCRdb to between 2018 and 2020). Context from the whole study: Patients who had received intralesional immunotherapy or systemic immune checkpoint blockade ahead of the biopsy were left out. The MCPyV-specific clonotypes were initially defined from expanded tumor-infiltrating lymphocytes through tetramer sorting, cloning and paired TCR sequencing. Inclusion required a diagnosis of MCPyV-positive Merkel cell carcinoma and successful in vitro expansion of tumor-infiltrating lymphocytes. Points the paper makes about the study in general: Normal tissue biopsies were not studied.

Study subjects had biopsy-confirmed Merkel cell carcinoma that was MCPyV-positive, and every subject had positive serum antibodies to T-antigen. Roughly 6 adjacent 10-micron frozen tumor sections were used for genomic DNA extraction without cell sorting or culture. Roughly 5 x 5 x 5 mm of tumor biopsy tissue was frozen in optimal cutting temperature compound. Hematoxylin and eosin scout sections confirmed abundant Merkel cell carcinoma and infiltrating cells in the frozen biopsy. The CDR3 covers 16 residues, taking in both the cysteine and the phenylalanine. Only the CDR3 DNA is retained, 48 bases long and in frame from the first base. V loses 4 bases of germline sequence and J loses 5 bases, and the interval between the two ends is 20 bases. CDR1 LGHDT and CDR2 YNNKEL were looked up in the germline V gene (reference sequence). TRB CDR3 sequencing and data processing of tumor genomic DNA were performed with the immunoSEQ assay. TCRdb carries this immuneACCESS record with in-frame sequences only. Its versions omit some clonotypes, under half of them owing to an unresolved V gene in the studies checked, with the rest unexplained. The sample data list 12,000 to 15,000 clones, and 76% of these were observed just once. Over 15% of the sample is held by the ten biggest clonotypes.

This clone turned up a few times. Its antigen target is currently unknown. Base qualities were left out, and no much larger clone turns up one base away. This receptor was taken from an adult with Merkel cell carcinoma. The sequencing sample was made of tumor tissue. The rearrangement joined TRBV3-1 (or the pseudogene TRBV3-2) to TRBJ2-5, with TRBD1 perhaps the D gene, on 5 matching bases. The CDR3 protein is CASSRTPVPGWETQYF. The nucleotides are TGTGCCAGCAGCCGGACACCGGTACCCGGTTGGGAGACCCAGTACTTC.